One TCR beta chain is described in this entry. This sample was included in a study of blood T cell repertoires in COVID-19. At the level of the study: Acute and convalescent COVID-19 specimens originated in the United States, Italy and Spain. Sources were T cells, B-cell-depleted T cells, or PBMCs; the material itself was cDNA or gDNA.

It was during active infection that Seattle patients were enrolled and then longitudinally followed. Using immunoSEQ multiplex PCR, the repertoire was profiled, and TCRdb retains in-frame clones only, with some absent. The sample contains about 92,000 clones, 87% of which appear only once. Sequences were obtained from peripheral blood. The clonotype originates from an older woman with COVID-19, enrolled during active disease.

The chain's CDR3 is CASSSTGYGDTQYF. The CDR3 DNA reads as TGCGCCAGCAGCTCGACAGGGTATGGAGATACGCAGTATTTT. The chain carries TRBV5-1 and TRBJ2-3; 7 bases align to TRBD1. In germline, CDR1 is SGHRS, CDR2 YFSETQ. V shed 3 bases, J shed 5 bases, and the junction held 6 bases outside the gene matches. This CDR3 is 14 amino acids long.